The rows below give T cell receptor beta chains drawn from one sample of a study of Graves' ophthalmopathy and Graves' hyperthyroidism. MiXCR, applied by TCRdb to the multiplex PCR reads, yields one record per CDR3 protein. In the table there are approximately 640,000 distinct CDR3 sequences, over 40% of which are singletons. Specimen: peripheral blood. The receptors stem from an adult man with Graves' ophthalmopathy. CDR3s include the opening cysteine and the closing phenylalanine or tryptophan. A D gene is named only where the DNA matches it firmly. Clone sizes are given selectively: once, few, many, or a class where the clone is expanded.

>NA|13|TRBV7-9|TRBJ2-7|many
TGTGCCAGCAGCTCCACGGACAGTGGCGAGCAGTACTTC
CASSSTDSGEQYF
>NA|12|TRBV29-1|TRBJ2-1|NA
TGCAGCGTTGGAAGGGGAGGTGGTGAGCAGTTCTTC
CSVGRGGGEQFF
>NA|15|TRBV10-3|TRBJ1-5|many
TGTGCCAGCAGTTACGAGGGGAGGCGCAATCAGCCCCAGCATTTT
CASSYEGRRNQPQHF
>NA|13|TRBV5-4|TRBJ2-5|many
TGTGCCAGCAGCCACCCGAGGCAAGAGACCCAGTACTTC
CASSHPRQETQYF
>NA|14|TRBV14|TRBJ2-7|many
TGTGCCAGCAGCCAAGGGCAGACCCCCTACGAGCAGTACTTC
CASSQGQTPYEQYF
>NA|13|TRBV12-5|TRBJ2-6|many
TGTGCTAGTGGCCGCAGCGAAACCAACGTCCTGACTTTC
CASGRSETNVLTF
>TRBD2|16|TRBV7-3|TRBJ2-1|NA
TGTGCCAGCAGCCCAACTAGCGGGGGTTCCTACAATGAGCAGTTCTTC
CASSPTSGGSYNEQFF
>NA|17|TRBV13|TRBJ2-2|NA
TGTGCCAGCAGCTTAGGGTTGGGACACGTAAACACCGGGGAGCTGTTTTTT
CASSLGLGHVNTGELFF
>NA|18|TRBV7-9|TRBJ1-2|NA
TGTGCCAGCAGCTCCAACCCCCTATGGGCGGGAGAGGACTATGGCTACACCTTC
CASSSNPLWAGEDYGYTF
>NA|15|TRBV11-2|TRBJ1-1|many
TGTGCCAGCAGCTTAGATCCCAACAGTTGGAATGAAGCTTTCTTT
CASSLDPNSWNEAFF
>TRBD1|15|TRBV5-6|TRBJ1-5|many
TGTGCCAGCAGCTTGGGGCGGGCAGGGGGTCAGCCCCAGCATTTT
CASSLGRAGGQPQHF
>NA|12|TRBV24-1|TRBJ2-5|many
TGTGCCACCGAACTGGCGGGGGAGACCCAGTACTTC
CATELAGETQYF
>NA|12|TRBV24-1|TRBJ2-5|NA
TGTGCCACCCGGGACGACCAAGAGACCCAGTACTTC
CATRDDQETQYF
>NA|14|TRBV7-3|TRBJ2-3|NA
TGTGCCAGCAGCTTAAGACCGAGCGCAGATACGCAGTATTTT
CASSLRPSADTQYF
>TRBD2|13|TRBV2|TRBJ2-7|many
TGTGCCAGCTCAACCCCTAGCGGATACGAGCAGTACTTC
CASSTPSGYEQYF
>NA|15|TRBV10-3|TRBJ1-5|NA
TGTGCCATCAGTGAAGGACTGGGTGGTGATCAGTCCCAGCATTTT
CAISEGLGGDQSQHF
>NA|12|TRBV20-1|TRBJ1-1|many
TGCAGTGCTAGAGAGGCAGCCCCTGAAGCTTTCTTT
CSAREAAPEAFF
>TRBD1|13|TRBV25-1|TRBJ1-4|many
TGTGCCAGCAGTGAATCCCTAACAGGGGAACTGTTTTTT
CASSESLTGELFF
>TRBD2|16|TRBV5-1|TRBJ2-2|once
TGCGCCAGCAGCTTGGGTTCTGCGGGAGGCCTCGGGGAGCTGTTTTTT
CASSLGSAGGLGELFF
>TRBD1|15|TRBV6-1|TRBJ1-5|few
TGTGCCAGCAGGACAAGCCGGGACAGCCGACAGCCCCAGCATTTT
CASRTSRDSRQPQHF
>NA|14|TRBV10-3|TRBJ1-1|many
TGTGCCAGCAGTTACCGCGCAGTGAACACTGAAGCTTTCTTT
CASSYRAVNTEAFF
>TRBD1|13|TRBV20-1|TRBJ1-4|NA
TGCAGTGCCCTGGGACAGGGGTGGGAAAAACTGTTTTTT
CSALGQGWEKLFF
>NA|14|TRBV4-1|TRBJ2-7|NA
TGCGCCAGCAGCCAAATAGCCGGGACACTCGAGCAGTACTTC
CASSQIAGTLEQYF
>NA|16|TRBV30|TRBJ2-7|NA
TGTGCCTGGGGGATGGAACGTGGGGGACGGACCTACGAGCAGTACTTC
CAWGMERGGRTYEQYF
>NA|17|TRBV14|TRBJ1-6|NA
TGTGCCAGGGGAGAGGGGATCCTCATCTCCTATAATTCACCCCTCCACTTT
CARGEGILISYNSPLHF
>NA|12|TRBV10-3|TRBJ2-5|NA
TGTGCCATCAGTACAGTAGGCGAGACCCAGTACTTC
CAISTVGETQYF
>TRBD1|12|TRBV29-1|TRBJ1-4|few
TGCAGCGTTGGACAGGGGGATGAAAAACTGTTTTTT
CSVGQGDEKLFF
>TRBD2|18|TRBV7-9|TRBJ2-5|few
TGTGCCAGCAGCCACGTCCTCGGGACTAGCGGACGAGAAGAGACCCAGTACTTC
CASSHVLGTSGREETQYF
>TRBD1|14|TRBV7-9|TRBJ1-1|many
TGTGCCAGCAGCCAGGGGGGACGGGGCACTGAAGCTTTCTTT
CASSQGGRGTEAFF
>NA|13|TRBV19|TRBJ2-7|many
TGTGCCAGTAGTACGGGACTGAACTACGAGCAGTACTTC
CASSTGLNYEQYF
>TRBD1|15|TRBV12-3/TRBV12-4|TRBJ2-7|many
TGTGCCAGCAGTTTCGGTGGACAGGCCAACTACGAGCAGTACTTC
CASSFGGQANYEQYF
>TRBD1|16|TRBV7-8|TRBJ2-7|NA
TGTGCCAGCAGCCCCCAGACGGGACAGGGGACCTACGAGCAGTACTTC
CASSPQTGQGTYEQYF
>NA|13|TRBV27|TRBJ2-7|many
TGTGCCAGCAGCTTAGGGCCTTCATACGAGCAGTACTTC
CASSLGPSYEQYF
>NA|12|TRBV29-1|TRBJ2-7|many
TGCAGCGTTGGAACGTTTTGGGAAGAGCAGTACTTC
CSVGTFWEEQYF
>NA|15|TRBV25-1|TRBJ1-5|NA
TGTGCCAGCAGGAGGCAGGGCGATGCCAATCAGCCCCAGCATTTT
CASRRQGDANQPQHF
>TRBD2|15|TRBV5-1|TRBJ2-2|few
TGCGCCAGCAGACCCGGGACTAGCGGGTCCGGGGAGCTGTTTTTT
CASRPGTSGSGELFF
>TRBD1|15|TRBV3-1|TRBJ1-5|few
TGTGCCAGCAGTTCCATTTCAGGGGGCCGTCAGCCCCAGCATTTT
CASSSISGGRQPQHF
>NA|18|TRBV25-1|TRBJ2-1|NA
TGTGCCAGCAGTGGCCCGCACAACTCGGGCACCATCTACAATGAGCAGTTCTTC
CASSGPHNSGTIYNEQFF
>TRBD1|17|TRBV15|TRBJ2-5|NA
TGTGCCACCAGCAGACGGACGGCAGGGGGAACCGGGGAGACCCAGTACTTC
CATSRRTAGGTGETQYF
>NA|14|TRBV6-6|TRBJ1-2|many
TGTGCCAGCAGTCGAACGGGGTCCGACTATGGCTACACCTTC
CASSRTGSDYGYTF
>TRBD2|17|TRBV4-1|TRBJ2-7|few
TGCGCCAGCAGCCAGGGGACTAGCGGGACCCTGCCCGACGAGCAGTACTTC
CASSQGTSGTLPDEQYF
>NA|13|TRBV18|TRBJ1-1|many
TGTGCCAGCTCACCACCAGTCCTCACTGAAGCTTTCTTT
CASSPPVLTEAFF
>TRBD1|14|TRBV7-2|TRBJ1-1|many
TGTGCCAGCAGCATCGACAGGGCAAACACTGAAGCTTTCTTT
CASSIDRANTEAFF
>NA|13|TRBV16|TRBJ1-2|few
TGTGCTAGAAAGTCACATATCAACTATGGCTACACCTTC
CARKSHINYGYTF